This is a list of T cell receptor beta chains from one sample in a study of blood T cell repertoires in COVID-19. Measured with immunoSEQ multiplex PCR; TCRdb has only the in-frame clones, and not every one. The sample has 65,000 or so clones; approximately 80% are singletons. Source material: peripheral blood. Receptors originate from a man younger than 45 with COVID-19, enrolled during active disease. The CDR3 runs from the conserved cysteine through the conserved F or W. D genes are given only for firm matches. Size tells how often a clone was seen (once, few, many) or the class of an expanded clone, and some rows leave it out.

D: -
V: TRBV28
J: TRBJ1-1
size: -
CDR3: CASSLRGVGEAFF
DNA: TGTGCCAGCAGTTTACGGGGGGTAGGTGAAGCTTTCTTT

D: -
V: TRBV6-2/TRBV6-3
J: TRBJ1-6
size: once
CDR3: CASSYRGSSYNSPLHF
DNA: TGTGCCAGCAGTTACAGGGGCAGCTCCTATAATTCACCCCTCCACTTT

D: TRBD1
V: TRBV15
J: TRBJ1-6
size: -
CDR3: CATSRDAGTGNNSPLHF
DNA: TGTGCCACCAGCAGAGATGCCGGGACAGGGAATAATTCACCCCTCCACTTT

D: -
V: TRBV6-1
J: TRBJ1-2
size: -
CDR3: CASSETWAGYGYTF
DNA: TGTGCCAGCAGTGAAACCTGGGCCGGTTATGGCTACACCTTC

D: TRBD1
V: TRBV9
J: TRBJ2-1
size: -
CDR3: CASSEGQGTYNEQFF
DNA: TGTGCCAGCAGCGAAGGACAGGGGACCTACAATGAGCAGTTCTTC

D: -
V: TRBV21-1
J: TRBJ2-7
size: -
CDR3: CASSKESASGRNSYEQYF
DNA: TGTGCCAGCAGCAAAGAGAGTGCTAGCGGGAGGAATTCCTACGAGCAGTACTTC

D: -
V: TRBV6-5
J: TRBJ1-3
size: -
CDR3: CASSSARLRNTIYF
DNA: TGTGCCAGCAGCTCCGCCCGGTTGCGCAACACCATATATTTT

D: -
V: TRBV6-4
J: TRBJ2-3
size: -
CDR3: CASSTGLFGTDTQYF
DNA: TGTGCCAGCAGCACAGGGTTATTCGGCACAGATACGCAGTATTTT

D: TRBD1
V: TRBV9
J: TRBJ1-2
size: -
CDR3: CASSVDAGGRGYTF
DNA: TGTGCCAGCAGCGTAGACGCAGGGGGTAGAGGCTACACCTTC

D: TRBD2
V: TRBV7-9
J: TRBJ2-2
size: -
CDR3: CASSPGTSGSRTGELFF
DNA: TGTGCCAGCAGCCCTGGGACTAGCGGGAGTCGGACCGGGGAGCTGTTTTTT

D: TRBD2
V: TRBV6-4
J: TRBJ2-3
size: few
CDR3: CASSPSGDADTQYF
DNA: TGTGCCAGCAGTCCTAGCGGTGACGCAGATACGCAGTATTTT

D: -
V: TRBV4-2
J: TRBJ1-3
size: -
CDR3: CASSQDGAGNTIYF
DNA: TGTGCCAGCAGCCAAGATGGGGCGGGAAACACCATATATTTT

D: TRBD1
V: TRBV27
J: TRBJ1-2
size: once
CDR3: CASSPGTGGHYGYTF
DNA: TGTGCCAGCAGCCCGGGGACAGGGGGCCACTATGGCTACACCTTC

D: TRBD2
V: TRBV25-1
J: TRBJ2-3
size: -
CDR3: CASRVAGTDTQYF
DNA: TGTGCCAGCCGTGTAGCGGGGACAGATACGCAGTATTTT

D: -
V: TRBV7-9
J: TRBJ2-7
size: -
CDR3: CASSLSGDLTYEQYF
DNA: TGTGCCAGCAGCTTATCAGGCGACCTGACCTACGAGCAGTACTTC

D: -
V: TRBV19
J: TRBJ1-5
size: -
CDR3: CASRRGGRNQPQHF
DNA: TGTGCCAGTAGGCGAGGGGGACGCAATCAGCCCCAGCATTTT

D: TRBD1
V: TRBV6-1
J: TRBJ1-2
size: -
CDR3: CASSDRQGSYGYTF
DNA: TGTGCCAGCAGTGACCGACAGGGAAGCTATGGCTACACCTTC

D: -
V: TRBV28
J: TRBJ1-1
size: -
CDR3: CASSFIQANTEAFF
DNA: TGTGCCAGCAGTTTCATACAGGCGAACACTGAAGCTTTCTTT

D: TRBD1
V: TRBV6-5
J: TRBJ1-2
size: -
CDR3: CASSTTNTGGLGYTF
DNA: TGTGCCAGCAGCACTACTAATACAGGGGGCCTCGGCTACACCTTC

D: TRBD2
V: TRBV10-1
J: TRBJ2-1
size: -
CDR3: CASQEGLAVNEQFF
DNA: TGCGCCAGTCAAGAGGGACTAGCGGTTAATGAGCAGTTCTTC

D: TRBD2
V: TRBV4-1
J: TRBJ2-1
size: once
CDR3: CASSRDPLGLAGRNEQFF
DNA: TGCGCCAGCAGCCGAGACCCGCTCGGACTAGCGGGACGGAATGAGCAGTTCTTC

D: -
V: TRBV9
J: TRBJ1-1
size: -
CDR3: CASSVVTGQNTEAFF
DNA: TGTGCCAGCAGCGTAGTTACAGGACAGAACACTGAAGCTTTCTTT

D: -
V: TRBV7-3
J: TRBJ1-1
size: few
CDR3: CASSSGPSTEAFF
DNA: TGTGCCAGCAGCTCCGGTCCCTCCACTGAAGCTTTCTTT

D: -
V: TRBV7-2
J: TRBJ2-7
size: -
CDR3: CASSAGPNSYEQYF
DNA: TGTGCCAGCAGCGCGGGACCAAACTCCTACGAGCAGTACTTC

D: -
V: TRBV3-1/TRBV3-2
J: TRBJ1-4
size: -
CDR3: CASSGGGGAYGEKLFF
DNA: TGTGCCAGCAGCGGAGGAGGGGGGGCATACGGTGAAAAACTGTTTTTT

D: TRBD1
V: TRBV3-1/TRBV3-2
J: TRBJ1-2
size: -
CDR3: CASSTTAGGTYGYTF
DNA: TGTGCCAGCAGCACGACGGCAGGGGGCACCTATGGCTACACCTTC

D: -
V: TRBV30
J: TRBJ1-5
size: few
CDR3: CAWSHLGGGNQPQHF
DNA: TGTGCCTGGAGCCACCTGGGGGGGGGTAATCAGCCCCAGCATTTT

D: -
V: TRBV5-4
J: TRBJ1-2
size: -
CDR3: CASSLGGGSTF
DNA: TGTGCCAGCAGCTTGGGCGGGGGCTCCACCTTC

D: TRBD1
V: TRBV7-7
J: TRBJ2-7
size: few
CDR3: CASSLDRANDEQYF
DNA: TGTGCTAGCAGCCTCGACAGGGCTAACGACGAGCAGTACTTC

D: TRBD2
V: TRBV5-4
J: TRBJ2-7
size: -
CDR3: CASRSGTSGRSGEQYF
DNA: TGTGCCAGCAGATCTGGGACTAGCGGGAGATCCGGGGAGCAGTACTTC

D: -
V: TRBV9
J: TRBJ1-2
size: -
CDR3: CASSVGQASGYTF
DNA: TGTGCCAGCAGCGTAGGACAGGCTAGCGGCTACACCTTC

D: -
V: TRBV15
J: TRBJ2-1
size: -
CDR3: CATSLTKLNYNEQFF
DNA: TGTGCCACCAGCTTAACGAAACTAAACTACAATGAGCAGTTCTTC

D: TRBD1
V: TRBV28
J: TRBJ2-7
size: -
CDR3: CASSTNYRDRGREQYF
DNA: TGTGCCAGCAGCACGAACTACCGGGACAGGGGGCGGGAGCAGTACTTC

D: TRBD1
V: TRBV5-4
J: TRBJ2-1
size: -
CDR3: CASTNAGTDSKHEQFF
DNA: TGTGCCAGCACAAATGCCGGGACAGACTCTAAGCATGAGCAGTTCTTC

D: TRBD1
V: TRBV19
J: TRBJ1-1
size: -
CDR3: CASSIRGRHMNTEAFF
DNA: TGTGCCAGTAGTATCAGGGGGCGGCACATGAACACTGAAGCTTTCTTT

D: -
V: TRBV19
J: TRBJ2-2
size: -
CDR3: CASSPQGPGELFF
DNA: TGTGCCAGTAGTCCACAGGGACCCGGGGAGCTGTTTTTT

D: -
V: TRBV19
J: TRBJ2-7
size: -
CDR3: CASSIDHGGSYEQYF
DNA: TGTGCCAGTAGTATAGATCATGGAGGCTCCTACGAGCAGTACTTC

D: TRBD1
V: TRBV5-5
J: TRBJ2-3
size: -
CDR3: CASSPRPQGAITDTQYF
DNA: TGTGCCAGCAGCCCCAGGCCACAGGGGGCGATTACAGATACGCAGTATTTT

D: -
V: TRBV6-6
J: TRBJ2-1
size: -
CDR3: CASSYSDTEQFF
DNA: TGTGCCAGCAGTTACAGTGACACTGAGCAGTTCTTC

D: -
V: TRBV27
J: TRBJ1-1
size: -
CDR3: CASSLSGQYEAFF
DNA: TGTGCCAGCAGTTTATCGGGGCAGTATGAAGCTTTCTTT

D: TRBD1
V: TRBV10-2
J: TRBJ1-1
size: -
CDR3: CASILRDRGVSTEAFF
DNA: TGCGCCAGCATCCTCCGGGACAGGGGAGTTTCCACTGAAGCTTTCTTT

D: -
V: TRBV5-6
J: TRBJ1-5
size: -
CDR3: CASSLFSWTDQPQHF
DNA: TGTGCCAGCAGCTTATTTAGTTGGACAGATCAGCCCCAGCATTTT

D: TRBD2
V: TRBV6-2/TRBV6-3
J: TRBJ2-7
size: -
CDR3: CASSYDLAGGVEQYF
DNA: TGTGCCAGCAGTTACGACCTAGCGGGGGGGGTAGAGCAGTACTTC

D: TRBD2
V: TRBV2
J: TRBJ2-3
size: -
CDR3: CATTSGSADTQYF
DNA: TGTGCCACCACTAGCGGGAGCGCAGATACGCAGTATTTT

D: -
V: TRBV4-1
J: TRBJ1-4
size: -
CDR3: CASSQRTVATNEKLFF
DNA: TGCGCCAGCAGCCAACGGACAGTTGCAACTAATGAAAAACTGTTTTTT

D: -
V: TRBV19
J: TRBJ1-1
size: -
CDR3: CASSIGGITEAFF
DNA: TGTGCCAGTAGTATAGGAGGGATAACTGAAGCTTTCTTT

D: -
V: TRBV29-1
J: TRBJ1-2
size: -
CDR3: CSVMSGYTF
DNA: TGCAGCGTAATGAGCGGCTACACCTTC

D: -
V: TRBV21-1
J: TRBJ1-5
size: -
CDR3: CASTRGTGGQPQHF
DNA: TGTGCCAGCACCCGGGGGACAGGGGGTCAGCCCCAGCATTTT

D: -
V: TRBV10-3
J: TRBJ1-1
size: -
CDR3: CAISEKGLGSEAFF
DNA: TGTGCCATCAGTGAGAAGGGGCTGGGAAGTGAAGCTTTCTTT

D: -
V: TRBV5-8
J: TRBJ1-5
size: -
CDR3: CASSLGDTYSNQPQHF
DNA: TGTGCCAGCAGCTTGGGAGACACCTATAGCAATCAGCCCCAGCATTTT

D: -
V: TRBV5-4
J: TRBJ1-3
size: -
CDR3: CASSTGARDSGNTIYF
DNA: TGTGCCAGCAGCACGGGAGCCAGGGACTCTGGAAACACCATATATTTT

D: -
V: TRBV11-2
J: TRBJ1-3
size: -
CDR3: CASSLSTGSGNTIYF
DNA: TGTGCCAGCAGCTTAAGCACAGGGTCTGGAAACACCATATATTTT

D: TRBD2
V: TRBV3-1/TRBV3-2
J: TRBJ2-7
size: -
CDR3: CASSQNILAGEQYF
DNA: TGTGCCAGCAGCCAAAATATACTAGCGGGCGAGCAGTACTTC

D: TRBD2
V: TRBV27
J: TRBJ2-7
size: once
CDR3: CASSPLAGPKEQYF
DNA: TGTGCCTCATCCCCACTAGCGGGGCCTAAGGAGCAGTACTTC

D: -
V: TRBV24-1
J: TRBJ2-1
size: few
CDR3: CATSESGTINEQFF
DNA: TGTGCCACCAGTGAATCCGGGACAATTAATGAGCAGTTCTTC

D: TRBD1
V: TRBV28
J: TRBJ1-3
size: few
CDR3: CASDRAAGNTIYF
DNA: TGTGCCAGCGACAGGGCCGCTGGAAACACCATATATTTT

D: -
V: TRBV11-2
J: TRBJ2-6
size: -
CDR3: CASRHQGGPGANVLTF
DNA: TGTGCCAGCAGGCATCAGGGAGGCCCTGGGGCCAACGTCCTGACTTTC

D: -
V: TRBV4-2
J: TRBJ2-7
size: -
CDR3: CASSQWGESEQYF
DNA: TGTGCCAGCAGTCAGTGGGGGGAAAGCGAGCAGTACTTC

D: TRBD2
V: TRBV11-2
J: TRBJ2-5
size: -
CDR3: CASSLGLAASETQYF
DNA: TGTGCCAGCAGCTTAGGACTAGCCGCGTCAGAGACCCAGTACTTC

D: -
V: TRBV7-2
J: TRBJ2-1
size: -
CDR3: CASSSGLLPSEQFF
DNA: TGTGCCAGCAGCTCCGGATTACTACCGAGTGAGCAGTTCTTC